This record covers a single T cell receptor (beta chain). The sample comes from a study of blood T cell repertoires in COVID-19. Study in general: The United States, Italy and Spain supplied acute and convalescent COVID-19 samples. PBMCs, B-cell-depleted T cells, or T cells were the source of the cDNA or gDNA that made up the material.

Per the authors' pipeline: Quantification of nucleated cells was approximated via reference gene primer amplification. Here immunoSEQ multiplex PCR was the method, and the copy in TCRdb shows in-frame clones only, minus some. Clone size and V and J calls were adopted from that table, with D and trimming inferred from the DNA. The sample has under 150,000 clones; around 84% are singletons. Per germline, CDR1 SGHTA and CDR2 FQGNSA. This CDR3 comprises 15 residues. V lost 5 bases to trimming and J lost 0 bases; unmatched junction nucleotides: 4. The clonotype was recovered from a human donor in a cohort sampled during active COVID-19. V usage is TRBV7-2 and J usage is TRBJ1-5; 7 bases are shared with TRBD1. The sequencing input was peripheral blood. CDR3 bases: TGTGCCAGCAGCAAGACAGGGTATAGCAATCAGCCCCAGCATTTT. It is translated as CASSKTGYSNQPQHF.